The 26 T cell receptor beta chains reported below all come from one sample, sequenced in a study of cytomegalovirus exposure and HLA in healthy donors. The PCR employed 60 Vbeta primers together with 13 Jbeta primers. Here immunoSEQ multiplex PCR was the method, and the copy in TCRdb shows in-frame clones only, minus some. Of over 150,000 clones listed, 65% to 90% were seen once; the top ten hold approximately 1.2%. The sample consisted of PBMCs. All receptors come from a girl aged 2-10 years in good health and CMV-seropositive.

V gene TRBV9 combines with J gene TRBJ2-7; 10 bases agree with TRBD2. CDR1 is SGDLS, CDR2 YYNGEE, per germline. Losses at the gene ends were 5 bases for V and 3 bases for J; bases not matched to a gene: 14. This CDR3 spans 17 amino acids. CDR3 DNA sequence: TGTGCCAGCAGTGCTAGCGGGAGCCCCACCTATTACTACGAGCAGTACTTC. It codes for CASSASGSPTYYYEQYF.

This clone came up a few times. V and J are TRBV6-4 and TRBJ2-2; D is unclear. This CDR3 comprises 14 residues. Trimming stripped 5 bases from V and 1 base from J, with 8 bases between. In germline, CDR1 is MRHNA, CDR2 SNTAGT. CDR3 nucleotides: TGTGCCAGCAGTCTCGACATGAACACCGGGGAGCTGTTTTTT. This sequence encodes CASSLDMNTGELFF.

This clone occurred a few times. The gene calls are TRBV27 and TRBJ2-3; 9 nucleotides line up with TRBD1. V trimming: 4 bases; J trimming: 2 bases; junction bases outside the gene matches: 7. This CDR3 spans 16 amino acids. The germline gives CDR1 MNHEY, CDR2 SMNVEV (reference sequence). Here the CDR3 DNA reads TGTGCCAGCAGTTCATACAGGGGGCGATCCACAGATACGCAGTATTTT. The encoded protein is CASSSYRGRSTDTQYF.

This clone occurred a few times. V and J are TRBV7-3 and TRBJ2-1, with TRBD2 matching over 9 bases. Germline V gene lookup returns CDR1 SGHTA and CDR2 FQGTGA. CDR3 length equals 15 residues. V lost 5 bases and J lost 6; bases outside the gene matches: 8. CDR3 coding DNA: TGTGCCAGCAGCGCAAAGGGACTAGCTTCCAATGAGCAGTTCTTC. This gives the protein CASSAKGLASNEQFF.

V and J are TRBV5-4 and TRBJ1-2; D uncertain. There are 12 residues in the CDR3. The V end was cut by 5 bases, the J end by 7 bases, with 12 bases between. Germline-derived CDR1 and CDR2 are SGHNT and YYREEE (reference sequence). The CDR3 protein is CASSLPPCGYTF. DNA of the CDR3: TGTGCCAGCAGTCTCCCCCCGTGTGGCTACACCTTC.

The V and J genes are TRBV20-1 and TRBJ2-3; weak D call: TRBD1 (6 bases). This CDR3 has 10 residues. Deletions cut 6 bases from V and 9 bases from J, with 10 bases between. Germline-derived CDR1 and CDR2 are DFQATT and SNEGSKA (reference sequence). The CDR3 sequence: CSADRGTQYF. The DNA for the CDR3 is TGCAGTGCCGATAGGGGGACGCAGTATTTT.

The chain uses TRBV14 and TRBJ1-1; the match to TRBD1 covers 8 bases. CDR1 and CDR2 from the germline V gene are SGHDN and FVKESK. V shed 4 bases, J shed 4 bases, and the junction held 5 bases outside the gene matches. The CDR3 contains 14 residues. CDR3 sequence reads: CASSRDRWGTEAFF. CDR3 DNA sequence: TGTGCCAGCAGCCGGGACAGGTGGGGCACTGAAGCTTTCTTT.

The J gene is TRBJ1-1, the V gene TRBV11-3; D is ambiguous. Trimming removed 3 bases from V and 0 bases from J, with 14 bases in between. This CDR3 is 16 amino acids long. Germline V gene data show CDR1 as SGHNT and CDR2 as YENEEA. This CDR3 is CASSFGAGSLNTEAFF. In DNA form, the CDR3 reads TGTGCCAGCAGCTTCGGTGCAGGTTCGTTGAACACTGAAGCTTTCTTT.

J is TRBJ2-2 and V is TRBV6-6; 11 nucleotides match TRBD2. The CDR3 has 16 residues. Germline values: CDR1 MNHNY, CDR2 SVGAGI (reference sequence). Losses at the gene ends were 6 bases for V and 2 bases for J; bases not matched to a gene: 5. The CDR3 reads CASSAGTSGNTGELFF. CDR3 DNA: TGTGCCAGCAGCGCCGGGACTAGCGGTAACACCGGGGAGCTGTTTTTT.

V and J are TRBV2 and TRBJ2-2, with 10 nucleotides matching TRBD2. The germline gives CDR1 SNHLY, CDR2 FYNNEI. Trimming took 6 bases from V and 2 from J; bases not matched to a gene: 6. The CDR3 is 16 amino acids. This CDR3 is CASSLGLAENTGELFF. Written as DNA, the CDR3 is TGTGCCAGCAGCCTAGGACTAGCGGAAAACACCGGGGAGCTGTTTTTT.

This chain joins TRBV19 and TRBJ2-7; 9 nucleotides match TRBD1. This CDR3 is built from 15 residues. Trimming took 4 bases from V and 5 from J; bases not matched to a gene: 9. CDR1 and CDR2 (germline): LNHDA, SQIVND (reference sequence). CDR3 nucleotides: TGTGCCAGTAGTAGACCGGGACAGGGCGTCGACGAGCAGTACTTC. Translated: CASSRPGQGVDEQYF.

This clone has a handful of counts. The J gene is TRBJ2-5, the V gene TRBV5-6, with D possibly matching TRBD1 (5 bases). Germline loops: CDR1 SGHDT, CDR2 YYEEEE. Trimming shortened V by 1 base and J by 4 bases, and 8 bases separated the two germline ends. The CDR3 length is 13 residues. The CDR3 spells CASSLRGAETQYF. The CDR3 nucleotides read TGTGCCAGCAGCTTGAGGGGTGCAGAGACCCAGTACTTC.

The chain is built from TRBV7-8 and TRBJ1-2, with TRBD1 as a possible D gene (6 bases). V was cut by 3 bases and J by 6 bases, with 11 bases left in between. The length of the CDR3 is 13 residues. Looked up from germline, CDR1 is SGHVS and CDR2 is FQNEAQ. The CDR3 DNA reads as TGTGCCAGCAGCTTCGGACAGTTGGATGGCTACACCTTC. Translating it yields CASSFGQLDGYTF. Full variable domain (outside the CDR3, taken from reference TRBV7-8 and TRBJ1-2): GAGVSQSPRYKVAKRGQDVALRCDPISGHVSLFWYQQALGQGPEFLTYFQNEAQLDKSGLPSDRFFAERPEGSVSTLKIQRTQQEDSAVYLCASSFGQLDGYTFGSGTRLTVV.

The chain combines TRBV2 with TRBJ2-7; 13 bases fit TRBD2. Trimming cost V 9 bases and J 0 bases; bases outside gene matches: 5. There are 15 residues in the CDR3. Germline values: CDR1 SNHLY, CDR2 FYNNEI. The DNA for the CDR3 is TGTGCCAGTTCCGGGACTAGCGGGGTCTCCTACGAGCAGTACTTC. Encoded protein: CASSGTSGVSYEQYF.

J is TRBJ1-1 and V is TRBV15; TRBD1 matches at 7 bases. The CDR3 is made up of 13 amino acids. Germline assignment: CDR1 LNHNV and CDR2 YYDKDF (reference sequence). The V segment lost 6 bases and the J segment 10 bases; nucleotides outside the gene matches: 11. CDR3 bases: TGTGCCACCAGAACCCGGGACAGAGGACGAGCTTTCTTT. Translating it yields CATRTRDRGRAFF.

The chain has TRBV4-1 and TRBJ1-3; D gene unclear. The germline V and J ends were trimmed by 1 base and 4 bases, with 5 bases remaining between them. Germline CDR1 reads MGHRA; CDR2 reads YSYEKL. This CDR3 is 13 amino acids long. The CDR3 is CASSQVPGNTIYF. In DNA, the CDR3 is TGCGCCAGCAGCCAAGTCCCGGGAAACACCATATATTTT.

The V gene is TRBV2, the J gene TRBJ1-3, with no clear D. V dropped 5 bases and J dropped 0 bases, with 8 bases sitting between them. From germline, CDR1 is SNHLY and CDR2 FYNNEI. This CDR3 has 14 residues. CDR3 sequence (DNA): TGTGCCAGCAGTCCCCCATCCTCTGGAAACACCATATATTTT. It is translated as CASSPPSSGNTIYF. The full variable domain, completed using reference TRBV2 and TRBJ1-3, is EPEVTQTPSHQVTQMGQEVILRCVPISNHLYFYWYRQILGQKVEFLVSFYNNEISEKSEIFDDQFSVERPDGSNFTLKIRSTKLEDSAMYFCASSPPSSGNTIYFGEGSWLTVV.

The chain links TRBV11-2 to TRBJ2-3; D may be TRBD2 (6 bases). Trimming took 2 bases from V and 3 from J, leaving 15 bases between them. Per the germline V gene, CDR1 is SGHAT and CDR2 is FQNNGV. This CDR3 comprises 16 residues. The CDR3 loop is CASSLTGGWGTDTQYF. The CDR3 nucleotides read TGTGCCAGCAGCTTAACCGGAGGGTGGGGGACAGATACGCAGTATTTT.

This rearrangement joins TRBV6-1 to TRBJ2-2, with D perhaps TRBD2 (6 bases). Trimming removed 4 bases at V and 4 bases at J, with 19 bases between. The CDR3 runs 17 residues. CDR1 is MNHNS, CDR2 SASEGT, per germline. Written as DNA, the CDR3 is TGTGCCAGCAGTGGCGGGGTGGACTGGGAGTCCACCGGGGAGCTGTTTTTT. It codes for CASSGGVDWESTGELFF.

This clone was detected once. At one of its ends the junction is not consistent with the germline gene, which may arise from a read error. The rearrangement uses TRBV19 and TRBJ2-1, with D unclear. The CDR3 loop spans 13 amino acids. Per the germline V gene, CDR1 is LNHDA and CDR2 is SQIVND (reference sequence). CDR3 sequence: CASSDGPNKWSVF. The CDR3 nucleotides read TGTGCCAGTAGTGATGGCCCGAACAAATGGAGCGTCTTC.

The chain links TRBV15 to TRBJ1-5; D perhaps matches TRBD1 (6 bases). The ends were cut back, 0 bases at V and 5 bases at J, with 11 bases in the middle. CDR1 LNHNV and CDR2 YYDKDF come from the germline V gene (reference sequence). The CDR3 totals 15 residues. The CDR3 sequence is CATSREGAVDQPQHF. CDR3 sequence (DNA): TGTGCCACCAGCAGAGAGGGGGCAGTAGATCAGCCCCAGCATTTT.

J is TRBJ2-7 and V is TRBV6-1, with D unresolved. Germline CDR1 MNHNS, CDR2 SASEGT. This CDR3 region has 15 residues. The germline V and J ends were trimmed by 4 bases and 6 bases, with 19 bases remaining between them. In DNA, the CDR3 is TGTGCCAGCAGTGGGATCGGGTTTGTAATTGCCGAGCAGTACTTC. Protein: CASSGIGFVIAEQYF.

The chain carries TRBV6-5 and TRBJ2-7, with D uncertain. V dropped 5 bases and J dropped 7 bases, with 12 bases sitting between them. The CDR3 sequence is 12 residues long. The V gene's germline CDR1 is MNHEY and CDR2 SVGAGI. CDR3 in amino acids: CASSRLATEQYF. The CDR3 region has the DNA TGTGCCAGCAGTCGCCTCGCCACTGAGCAGTACTTC.

The chain uses TRBV9 and TRBJ1-3, with D maybe TRBD1 (5 bases). Trimming stripped 4 bases from V and 4 bases from J, with 18 bases between. CDR1 SGDLS and CDR2 YYNGEE come from the germline V gene. This CDR3 is built from 16 residues. The chain's CDR3 is CASSIASQGSGNTIYF. In DNA form, the CDR3 reads TGTGCCAGCAGCATTGCAAGTCAGGGATCGGGAAACACCATATATTTT.

This chain connects TRBV12-5 to TRBJ2-1, with TRBD2 matching over 7 bases. CDR1 and CDR2 from the germline V gene are LGHNT and FRNRAP. This CDR3 is 13 amino acids long. V lost 5 bases and J lost 6; bases outside the gene matches: 4. CDR3 residues: CASGPSGVNEQFF. Here the CDR3 DNA reads TGTGCTAGTGGTCCCAGCGGGGTCAATGAGCAGTTCTTC.

This chain connects TRBV5-1 to TRBJ2-1, with D possibly matching TRBD2 (8 bases). The germline CDR1 and CDR2 sequences are SGHRS and YFSETQ. V was clipped by 1 base and J by 6 bases, with 14 bases between them. This CDR3 contains 15 residues. In DNA form, the CDR3 reads TGCGCCAGCAGCTTGCAGGGGGGACTAGTCAATGAGCAGTTCTTC. Its protein is CASSLQGGLVNEQFF.